The 4 T cell receptor beta chains below come from one sample, sequenced in a study of control samples from healthy donors and cancer patients. Data came from immunoSEQ multiplex PCR; TCRdb stores just in-frame clones and leaves some out. The sample lists 150,000 to 200,000 clones, nearly 90% occurring once. Source material: blood. Source of these receptors: a woman between 45 and 65 years old in good health.

The chain employs TRBV11-2 and TRBJ1-4; 8 bases are shared with TRBD1. Trimming removed 5 bases from V and 8 bases from J; junction bases left unmatched: 7. The CDR3 has 14 residues. The germline CDR1 and CDR2 sequences are SGHAT and FQNNGV. The CDR3 coding sequence is TGTGCCAGCAGCAGACAGGGGAGTGTGGAAAAACTGTTTTTT. It translates to CASSRQGSVEKLFF.

The J gene is TRBJ1-1, the V gene TRBV6-2 or TRBV6-3; possibly TRBD1 for D (5 bases). CDR3 size: 16 residues. From germline, CDR1 is MNHEY and CDR2 SVGEGT. The V gene lost 6 bases and the J gene lost 4 bases, with 21 bases spanning the gap. The CDR3 spells CASSLRGGGGSTEAFF. CDR3 in DNA: TGTGCCAGCAGCCTTCGAGGCGGGGGGGGAAGCACTGAAGCTTTCTTT.

The CDR3 DNA is TGTGCCAGCAAGAGAGAGGAATTGGAGAACACTGAAGCTTTCTTT. Its translation: CASKREELENTEAFF. The rearrangement links TRBV2 to TRBJ1-1; D call uncertain. The length of the CDR3 is 15 residues. Germline lookup yields CDR1 SNHLY and CDR2 FYNNEI. V lost 7 bases to trimming and J lost 1 base, with 16 bases between them.

This chain links TRBV24-1 with TRBJ1-1; possibly TRBD1 for D (5 bases). The germline V gene has CDR1 KGHDR and CDR2 SFDVKD. The ends were cut back, 2 bases at V and 5 bases at J, with 8 bases in the middle. This CDR3 is built from 13 residues. CDR3 nucleotide sequence: TGTGCCACCAGTGATTGGCAGGGAACTGAAGCTTTCTTT. Protein sequence: CATSDWQGTEAFF.